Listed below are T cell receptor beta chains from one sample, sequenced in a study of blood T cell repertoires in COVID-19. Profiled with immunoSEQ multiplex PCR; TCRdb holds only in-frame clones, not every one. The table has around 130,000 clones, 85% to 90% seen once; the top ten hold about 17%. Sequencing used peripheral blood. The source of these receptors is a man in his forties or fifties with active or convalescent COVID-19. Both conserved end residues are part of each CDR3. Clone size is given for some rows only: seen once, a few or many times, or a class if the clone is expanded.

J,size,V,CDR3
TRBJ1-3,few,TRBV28,CASSQTYRQGSGNTIYF
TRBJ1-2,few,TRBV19,CASSISQQNYGYTF
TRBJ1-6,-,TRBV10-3,CAIGGESSTANSPLHF
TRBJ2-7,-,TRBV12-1,CASSSGPRGPYEQYF
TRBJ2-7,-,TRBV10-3,CAIEGGRTTYEQYF
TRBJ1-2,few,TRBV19,CATSANGANYGYTF
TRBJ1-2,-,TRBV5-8,CASSLALLGYTF
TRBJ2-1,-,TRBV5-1,CASSLGYSGRLYSYNEQFF
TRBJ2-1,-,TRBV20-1,CSASDGGDEQFF
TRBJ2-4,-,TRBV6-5,CASSHRTGRYF
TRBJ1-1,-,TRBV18,CASGFSGNTEAFF
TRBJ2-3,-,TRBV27,CASRYTGSDTQYF
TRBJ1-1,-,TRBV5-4,CASSRPRSGESTEAFF
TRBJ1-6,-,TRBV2,CASNSDRGYNSPLHF
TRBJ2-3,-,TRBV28,CASSKPGQGFRDTQYF
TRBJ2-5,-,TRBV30,CAWGPGVAGETQYF
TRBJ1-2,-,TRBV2,CASCRTGTGDGYTF
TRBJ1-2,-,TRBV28,CASSFPGGPNYGYTF